This TCR beta chain was identified in a study of esophageal squamous cell carcinoma under preoperative chemotherapy. Across the study: Both tumor-infiltrating lymphocytes and peripheral blood T cells were profiled. Study observations and caveats: After paclitaxel-nedaplatin, abundant clones were more likely to contract than amplify.

TCRdb redid the calling of the PCR reads with MiXCR, one entry per CDR3 protein. The sample has fewer than 40,000 distinct CDR3 sequences; under 60% are singletons. This clonotype was observed a few times. Its matching antigen is unknown. Sample time point: before preoperative PTX-NDP chemotherapy. Per the germline V gene, CDR1 is SGHAT and CDR2 is FQDESV (reference sequence). The CDR3 consists of 14 residues. This specimen was acquired from a patient given preoperative chemotherapy. V usage is TRBV11-1 and J usage is TRBJ2-1; 7 bases are a match to TRBD2. The tail of the sequence fits TRBJ2-5 better, so the J call may be wrong. This clonotype originated in a human donor with esophageal squamous cell carcinoma. The donor label of this sample is uncertain. The CDR3 spells CASSSRRGLETQYF. The CDR3 DNA follows: TGTGCCAGCAGCTCTCGGCGGGGGTTAGAGACCCAGTACTTC.